One sample yielded the 4 T cell receptor beta chains listed below, sequenced in a study of tumor-infiltrating lymphocytes in primary liver carcinoma. Bulk tissue was left unsorted, and RNA and DNA were co-extracted from 20-30 mg of it. A constant-region primer primed TCR beta cDNA synthesis from 400 to 550 ng of total RNA. Slightly modified ARM-PCR served as the procedure for the TCR beta libraries. These libraries came from three rounds of nested multiplex PCR. The two initial PCR rounds, nine to eleven cycles each, used TRBV1-TRBV30 forward and C-beta reverse primers. MiXCR, run by TCRdb on the multiplex PCR reads, gives a single entry per CDR3 protein. The sample lists about 92,000 distinct CDR3 sequences, approximately 72% seen once, with 25% to 35% in the top ten. The sample was tumor-adjacent normal liver tissue. The origin of the receptors is a man aged 35 to 55 with primary liver carcinoma and hepatitis B virus infection.

Details on this clonotype: A much bigger clone sits one base away, suggesting this may be a read error. The chain recombines TRBV5-1 with TRBJ2-7; tentatively, D is TRBD1 (5 bases). This CDR3 is built from 11 residues. The germline V gene encodes CDR1 SGHRS and CDR2 YFSETQ. CDR3 residues: CANSWGNEQYF. CDR3 bases: TGCGCCAACAGCTGGGGCAACGAGCAGTACTTC.

Note on this clonotype: Relative to the germline gene, one junction end is altered; a read error may explain this. This chain joins TRBV11-2 and TRBJ1-5; 11 nucleotides match TRBD1. There are 15 residues in the CDR3. Germline V gene sequence: CDR1 SGHAT, CDR2 FQNNGV. CDR3 in DNA: TGTGCCAGCAGTGGGACAGGGGGGAGCAATGAGCCCCAGCATTTT. As protein: CASSGTGGSNEPQHF.

The genes are TRBV6-5 and TRBJ2-2; D is ambiguous. Trimming pared 11 bases from V and 1 base from J, leaving 17 bases between. The CDR3 has 15 amino acids. Per the germline V gene, CDR1 is MNHEY and CDR2 is SVGAGI. The CDR3 nucleotides read TGTGCCTGTAGAGGTAACCACCAGAACACCGGGGAGCTGTTTTTT. As protein: CACRGNHQNTGELFF.

This clonotype was counted only a few times. A junction boundary mismatches the germline segment, possibly from a read error. The V call is TRBV5-1, the J call TRBJ2-7; TRBD2 aligns across 7 bases. Germline V gene data show CDR1 as SGHRS and CDR2 as YFSETQ. CDR3 length: 15 residues. CDR3 sequence reads: CANSLGIAGFYEQYF. The CDR3 DNA reads as TGTGCCAACAGCTTGGGAATAGCGGGTTTCTACGAGCAGTACTTC.